The 18 T cell receptor beta chains below were found in one sample sequenced in a study of vaccination and CD4 T cells after COVID-19. The treatment was: roughly 10-day PBMC culture with coronavirus spike peptide pools or control peptides (ViraFEST assay). Ahead of the COVID-19 pandemic (2011-2018), the CD4+ T cells of the unexposed donor were collected. Cultured CD4+ T cell DNA was sequenced using the Oncomine TCR Beta short-read assay. TCRdb independently ran MiXCR on the PCR reads; one entry per CDR3 protein. The data show roughly 6,600 distinct CDR3 sequences, with 51% seen just once and roughly 44% held by the top ten. Their target antigens are unknown. Material for sequencing was CD4+ T cells from blood, cultured in vitro. All receptors come from a human donor in good health.

This chain connects TRBV28 to TRBJ1-2; D gene unclear. This CDR3 comprises 14 residues. In germline, CDR1 is MDHEN, CDR2 SYDVKM. V was cut by 7 bases and J by 4 bases, with 16 bases left in between. The CDR3 here is CASTPPKGTYGYTF. CDR3 in DNA: TGTGCCAGCACCCCTCCCAAGGGTACCTATGGCTACACCTTC.

The rearrangement joins TRBV7-7 to TRBJ2-5; D is uncertain. This CDR3 spans 13 amino acids. Germline CDR1 and CDR2: SSHAT and FNYEAQ (reference sequence). V lost 7 bases, J lost 3 bases, and 12 bases lay in between. As DNA, the CDR3 is TGTGCCAGCAAGGGTTTCCGGGAAGAGACCCAGTACTTC. Translating it yields CASKGFREETQYF.

The chain recombines TRBV6-5 with TRBJ1-6, with unresolved D. V gave up 2 bases and J gave up 0 bases, with 11 bases separating them. CDR3 length: 17 amino acids. Germline-derived CDR1 and CDR2 are MNHEY and SVGAGI. CDR3 in DNA: TGTGCCAGCAGTTACGCTCCGGCGAGCTCCTATAATTCACCCCTCCACTTT. It encodes CASSYAPASSYNSPLHF.

As concerns this clonotype: An end of the junction does not agree with germline; a read error may underlie this. The genes are TRBV6-1 and TRBJ2-3, with 14 bases that match TRBD2. The CDR3 contains 21 residues. Germline loops: CDR1 MNHNS, CDR2 SASEGT. The CDR3 loop is CAISGTSGRGGGDNPSDTQYF. The CDR3 nucleotides read TGTGCCATCAGTGGGACTAGCGGGAGAGGCGGGGGGGACAACCCCTCAGATACGCAGTATTTT.

The chain is built from TRBV18 and TRBJ1-1; possible D gene TRBD1, 5 bases. This CDR3 comprises 13 residues. Germline CDR1 KGHSH, CDR2 LQKENI. Trimming left V 0 bases short and J 7 bases short, with 9 bases between. In nucleotides, the CDR3 is TGTGCCAGCTCACCACCGGGCCAGGGTGAAGCTTTCTTT. It encodes CASSPPGQGEAFF.

This sequence joins TRBV10-2 and TRBJ1-2; 7 bases are shared with TRBD1. Germline-derived CDR1 and CDR2 are WSHSY and SAAADI. The ends lost 0 bases at V and 3 bases at J; junction bases unmatched: 1. This CDR3 has 14 residues. Written as DNA, the CDR3 is TGCGCCAGCAGTGAGTCGGGACAGTACTATGGCTACACCTTC. This codes for CASSESGQYYGYTF.

The chain uses TRBV20-1 and TRBJ1-1, with D possibly TRBD1 on 5 matching bases. Germline CDR1 DFQATT, CDR2 SNEGSKA (reference sequence). The V gene lost 5 bases and the J gene lost 5 bases, with 24 bases spanning the gap. The CDR3 is made up of 16 amino acids. CDR3: CSAPPGGRGSGTEAFF. The CDR3 DNA reads TGCAGTGCTCCTCCCGGAGGGCGGGGGTCGGGGACTGAAGCTTTCTTT.

V gene TRBV7-8 combines with J gene TRBJ2-1, with TRBD2 identical over 7 bases. The CDR3 loop spans 16 amino acids. Germline CDR1 SGHVS, CDR2 FQNEAQ. The V segment lost 4 bases and the J segment 4 bases; nucleotides outside the gene matches: 10. CDR3 region: CASSWTGTTDYNEQFF. The CDR3 nucleotides read TGTGCCAGCAGCTGGACCGGGACTACCGATTACAATGAGCAGTTCTTC.

The chain carries TRBV6-5 and TRBJ1-3; D is unclear. Trimming removed 4 bases at V and 2 bases at J, with 12 bases between. This CDR3 is built from 15 residues. Germline V gene lookup returns CDR1 MNHEY and CDR2 SVGAGI. The CDR3 DNA follows: TGTGCCAGCAGTTCGAGCCCGCAAGCTGGAAACACCATATATTTT. Encoded protein: CASSSSPQAGNTIYF.

This sequence joins TRBV6-2 or TRBV6-3 and TRBJ2-5, with D possibly TRBD2 on 6 matching bases. Between the trimmed V and J ends, which lost 11 bases and 6 bases, there was a span of 25 bases. Germline CDR1 is MNHEY and CDR2 is SVGEGT. The CDR3 length is 15 residues. CDR3 sequence reads: CALGEIGGTIQTQYF. The CDR3 DNA reads as TGTGCCCTAGGGGAGATAGGCGGGACCATCCAGACCCAGTACTTC.

The rearrangement uses TRBV6-5 and TRBJ2-7, with TRBD2 identical over 10 bases. V lost 0 bases, J lost 2 bases, and 7 bases stayed unmatched. Germline V gene lookup returns CDR1 MNHEY and CDR2 SVGAGI. This CDR3 comprises 17 residues. The CDR3 sequence is CASSYSNLLAGTYEQYF. CDR3 in DNA: TGTGCCAGCAGTTACTCGAATTTACTAGCGGGGACCTACGAGCAGTACTTC.

This clonotype was found a few times. The chain has TRBV7-9 and TRBJ1-5; maybe TRBD1 (5 bases). The CDR3 is 16 amino acids. The V gene's germline CDR1 is SEHNR and CDR2 FQNEAQ (reference sequence). Trimming left V 1 base short and J 7 bases short, with 17 bases between. The CDR3 DNA reads TGTGCCAGCAGCTTAGTCCTGTCCGGGGGTGACCAGCCCCAGCATTTT. It translates to CASSLVLSGGDQPQHF.

V and J are TRBV10-3 and TRBJ2-5; a possible D gene is TRBD2 (5 bases). Germline V gene lookup returns CDR1 ENHRY and CDR2 SYGVKD. The CDR3 contains 13 residues. The V and J ends lost 4 bases and 4 bases respectively, with 10 bases between them. CDR3 sequence (DNA): TGTGCCATCAGTGGTCGAGGACTAGAGACCCAGTACTTC. Encoded protein: CAISGRGLETQYF.

This clonotype was counted a few times. The rearrangement joins TRBV20-1 to TRBJ2-7; a possible D gene is TRBD1 (6 bases). V gave up 3 bases and J gave up 0 bases, with 9 bases separating them. The CDR3 is 13 residues long. Germline V gene data show CDR1 as DFQATT and CDR2 as SNEGSKA (reference sequence). The DNA for the CDR3 is TGCAGTGCTAGTGGACAGAACTCCTACGAGCAGTACTTC. Translating gives CSASGQNSYEQYF.

This clonotype came up a few times. The genes are TRBV20-1 and TRBJ1-5, with D maybe TRBD1 (6 bases). The CDR3 runs 16 residues. The V end lost 6 bases, the J end lost 6 bases, and 24 bases lay between the germline ends. The germline CDR1 and CDR2 sequences are DFQATT and SNEGSKA (reference sequence). The CDR3 bases are TGCAGTGCGCTAGCTCCGTCAGGGGAGAGAACTCAGCCCCAGCATTTT. Amino acids: CSALAPSGERTQPQHF.

Here the CDR3 DNA reads TGTGCCAGCAGCTTAAGCGGTGCGCCCCAGCATTTT. Translating gives CASSLSGAPQHF. This rearrangement joins TRBV7-2 to TRBJ1-5; unclear D gene. CDR1 is SGHTA and CDR2 is FQGNSA in the germline V gene. Deletions cut 2 bases from V and 9 bases from J, with 8 bases between. The CDR3 sequence is 12 residues long.

The chain uses TRBV7-2 and TRBJ2-5; 10 bases fit TRBD2. This CDR3 is 16 amino acids long. Germline-derived CDR1 and CDR2 are SGHTA and FQGNSA. The J segment lost 1 base and the V segment lost 6 bases, leaving 8 bases of the junction unmatched. The CDR3 region is CASSRTSGASQETQYF. As DNA, the CDR3 is TGTGCCAGCAGTCGTACTAGCGGGGCAAGCCAAGAGACCCAGTACTTC.

This clonotype was recorded once. The V gene is TRBV19, the J gene TRBJ2-2; D is uncertain. The CDR3 has 12 amino acids. The germline V and J ends were trimmed by 5 bases and 4 bases, with 5 bases remaining between them. Germline V CDR1 and CDR2: LNHDA, SQIVND (reference sequence). The CDR3 protein is CASSPPTGELFF. CDR3 nucleotides: TGTGCCAGTAGTCCCCCCACCGGGGAGCTGTTTTTT.